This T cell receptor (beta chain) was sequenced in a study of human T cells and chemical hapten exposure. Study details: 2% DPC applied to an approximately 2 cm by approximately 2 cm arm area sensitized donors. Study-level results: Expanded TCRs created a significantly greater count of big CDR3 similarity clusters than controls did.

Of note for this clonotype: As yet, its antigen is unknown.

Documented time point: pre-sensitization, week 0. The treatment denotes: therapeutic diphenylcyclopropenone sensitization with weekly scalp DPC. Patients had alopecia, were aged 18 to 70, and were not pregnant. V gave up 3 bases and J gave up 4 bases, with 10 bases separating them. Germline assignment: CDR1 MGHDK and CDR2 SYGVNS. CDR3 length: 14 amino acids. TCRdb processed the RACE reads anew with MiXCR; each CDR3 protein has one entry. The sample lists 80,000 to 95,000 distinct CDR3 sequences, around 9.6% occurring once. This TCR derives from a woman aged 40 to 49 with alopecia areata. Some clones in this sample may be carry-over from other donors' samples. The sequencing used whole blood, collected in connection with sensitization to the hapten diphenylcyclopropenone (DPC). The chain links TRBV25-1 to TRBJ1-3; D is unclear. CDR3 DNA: TGTGCCAGCAGTGATGGAGGTTACGGAAACACCATATATTTT. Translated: CASSDGGYGNTIYF.